These 19 T cell receptor beta chains share one sample of origin, sequenced in a study of T cell changes during pregnancy in multiple sclerosis. The assay was immunoSEQ multiplex PCR, and TCRdb's table has in-frame clones only and misses some. The table shows 30,000 to 40,000 clones, with 85% to 95% occurring only once. The source material was CD4+ T cells from peripheral blood mononuclear cells, sampled in the second trimester of pregnancy. The receptors come from a female donor with multiple sclerosis, enrolled in a pregnancy study.

V is TRBV19 and J is TRBJ2-7; no firm D call. This CDR3 has 16 residues. Per the germline V gene, CDR1 is LNHDA and CDR2 is SQIVND (reference sequence). The ends were cut back, 4 bases at V and 2 bases at J, with 18 bases in the middle. The CDR3 sequence is CASSTTLIARTYEQYF. The CDR3 DNA follows: TGTGCCAGTAGTACCACCCTCATCGCGAGAACCTACGAGCAGTACTTC. Complete variable domain (other parts from reference TRBV19 and TRBJ2-7): DGGITQSPKYLFRKEGQNVTLSCEQNLNHDAMYWYRQDPGQGLRLIYYSQIVNDFQKGDIAEGYSVSREKKESFPLTVTSAQKNPTAFYLCASSTTLIARTYEQYFGPGTRLTVT.

The chain carries TRBV6-6 and TRBJ1-1; TRBD1 is a possible D gene (6 bases). Trimming removed 4 bases at V and 1 base at J, with 13 bases between. In germline, CDR1 is MNHNY, CDR2 SVGAGI (reference sequence). CDR3 size: 15 residues. In nucleotides, the CDR3 is TGTGCCAGCAGTTTCCCGTCGGACAGGAACACTGAAGCTTTCTTT. Amino acid sequence: CASSFPSDRNTEAFF.

J is TRBJ1-5 and V is TRBV15; D is uncertain. From germline, CDR1 is LNHNV and CDR2 YYDKDF (reference sequence). This CDR3 spans 15 amino acids. V dropped 4 bases and J dropped 0 bases, with 10 bases sitting between them. In nucleotides, the CDR3 is TGTGCCACCAGCAAGGGAGATCGTAGCAATCAGCCCCAGCATTTT. It specifies CATSKGDRSNQPQHF.

The chain uses TRBV5-4 and TRBJ2-5; the D gene is possibly TRBD1 (6 bases). Trimming cost V 4 bases and J 3 bases, with 10 bases left between them. Germline loops: CDR1 SGHNT, CDR2 YYREEE (reference sequence). This CDR3 comprises 13 residues. For the CDR3, the DNA is TGTGCCAGCAGCCTAACAGGGAAAGAGACCCAGTACTTC. Translated: CASSLTGKETQYF.

The gene calls are TRBV7-2 and TRBJ2-1, with a weak D call TRBD2 (5 bases). Deletions cut 1 base from V and 0 bases from J, with 10 bases between. The CDR3 is made up of 16 amino acids. From germline, CDR1 is SGHTA and CDR2 FQGNSA. The DNA of the CDR3 is TGTGCCAGCAGCTTAGTAAGCGGCCACTCCTACAATGAGCAGTTCTTC. It encodes CASSLVSGHSYNEQFF.

Only a few counts were recorded for this clone. The rearrangement joins TRBV10-3 to TRBJ1-5; D is undetermined. This CDR3 has 14 residues. Germline V lookup: CDR1 ENHRY, CDR2 SYGVKD. The V and J ends lost 6 bases and 0 bases respectively, with 9 bases between them. This CDR3 reads CAISLADSNQPQHF. CDR3 DNA sequence: TGTGCCATCAGCTTGGCTGATAGCAATCAGCCCCAGCATTTT.

The CDR3 DNA follows: TGTGCCAGCAGCCCCCTGGGCGGGGTGAATGAAAAACTGTTTTTT. Translation gives CASSPLGGVNEKLFF. This chain links TRBV7-9 with TRBJ1-4, with D hard to call. The germline V and J ends were trimmed by 5 bases and 5 bases, with 15 bases remaining between them. This CDR3 is 15 amino acids long. Germline values: CDR1 SEHNR, CDR2 FQNEAQ (reference sequence).

This chain uses TRBV30 with TRBJ2-7; D is uncertain. The V and J ends lost 5 bases and 3 bases respectively, with 14 bases between them. This CDR3 spans 13 amino acids. In germline, CDR1 is GTSNPN, CDR2 SVGIG (reference sequence). CDR3 region: CAWDATGDYEQYF. The CDR3 DNA reads TGTGCCTGGGACGCGACCGGAGACTACGAGCAGTACTTC.

The rearrangement uses TRBV7-9 and TRBJ2-7; 7 bases agree with TRBD1. The ends lost 2 bases at V and 8 bases at J; junction bases unmatched: 15. The CDR3 runs to 16 residues. Germline V gene data show CDR1 as SEHNR and CDR2 as FQNEAQ (reference sequence). CDR3 in DNA: TGTGCCAGCAGCTTATCGAGGCAGGGGGAAAGAAACAAGCAGTACTTC. Protein product: CASSLSRQGERNKQYF.

CDR3 in amino acids: CASSPRGGSGANVLTF. DNA of the CDR3: TGTGCCAGCAGCCCCCGCGGCGGCTCTGGGGCCAACGTCCTGACTTTC. V is TRBV7-2 and J is TRBJ2-6; D gene unclear. This CDR3 is 16 amino acids long. V shed 5 bases and J shed 0 bases, with 11 bases lying between them. The germline V gene has CDR1 SGHTA and CDR2 FQGNSA.

The rearrangement uses TRBV19 and TRBJ1-5; possibly TRBD1 for D (6 bases). With 11 bases removed from V and 3 bases from J, the gap between germline ends came to 20 bases. CDR3 size: 15 residues. Germline V gives CDR1 LNHDA, CDR2 SQIVND (reference sequence). Here the CDR3 reads CASEPRGGHNQPQHF. The CDR3 coding sequence is TGTGCCTCAGAGCCCCGGGGGGGCCACAATCAGCCCCAGCATTTT. The whole variable domain, remainder taken from reference TRBV19 and TRBJ1-5, is DGGITQSPKYLFRKEGQNVTLSCEQNLNHDAMYWYRQDPGQGLRLIYYSQIVNDFQKGDIAEGYSVSREKKESFPLTVTSAQKNPTAFYLCASEPRGGHNQPQHFGDGTRLSIL.

The V and J genes are TRBV9 and TRBJ2-7, with 10 positions matching TRBD1. This CDR3 comprises 15 residues. Trimming at V came to 0 bases and at J to 3 bases, leaving 3 bases not matched to a gene. Germline-derived CDR1 and CDR2 are SGDLS and YYNGEE. CDR3 amino acids: CASSVATGGVYEQYF. The DNA for the CDR3 is TGTGCCAGCAGCGTAGCGACAGGGGGCGTCTACGAGCAGTACTTC.

V gene TRBV4-1 combines with J gene TRBJ2-1; tentative D call: TRBD2 (5 bases). CDR3 length equals 18 residues. Germline V gives CDR1 MGHRA, CDR2 YSYEKL. Trimming removed 0 bases at V and 8 bases at J, with 23 bases between. CDR3 in amino acids: CASSQDTFLDFRWDEQFF. For the CDR3, the DNA is TGCGCCAGCAGCCAAGACACGTTCTTGGACTTCAGGTGGGATGAGCAGTTCTTC.

V and J are TRBV18 and TRBJ2-2, with TRBD2 matching over 8 bases. CDR3 length: 16 residues. CDR1 and CDR2 (germline): KGHSH, LQKENI. Trimming at V came to 0 bases and at J to 6 bases, leaving 6 bases not matched to a gene. CDR3 in DNA: TGTGCCAGCTCACCACCGTCGGGGGGGGCCCCCGGGGAGCTGTTTTTT. Amino acids: CASSPPSGGAPGELFF.

The chain has TRBV2 and TRBJ2-5; D call uncertain. V was trimmed by 7 bases and J by 4 bases, leaving 10 bases between them. Germline V gene lookup returns CDR1 SNHLY and CDR2 FYNNEI. The CDR3 loop spans 12 amino acids. This CDR3 is CASTLNRETQYF. CDR3 DNA sequence: TGTGCCAGCACCCTGAACAGAGAGACCCAGTACTTC.

V usage is TRBV28 and J usage is TRBJ2-7; the match to TRBD1 covers 11 bases. Losses at the gene ends were 8 bases for V and 7 bases for J; bases not matched to a gene: 7. The germline CDR1 and CDR2 sequences are MDHEN and SYDVKM. The CDR3 runs 13 residues. The CDR3 DNA is TGTGCCAGCGCCCGCGGACAGGGGGCTGAGCAGTACTTC. This encodes CASARGQGAEQYF.

With regard to this clone: At the DNA level, this CDR3 is encoded by other sequences in the same sample as well. This chain links TRBV5-1 with TRBJ2-1, with TRBD1 matching over 9 bases. With V trimmed by 4 bases and J by 8 bases, 7 bases remained unmatched. The CDR3 runs 14 residues. Germline-derived CDR1 and CDR2 are SGHRS and YFSETQ. The CDR3 spells CASSPRQGGDEQFF. In DNA form, the CDR3 reads TGCGCCAGCAGCCCGCGACAGGGGGGGGATGAGCAGTTCTTC.

The J gene is TRBJ2-1, the V gene TRBV4-1, with no clear D. The CDR3 has 15 amino acids. Germline CDR1 and CDR2: MGHRA and YSYEKL. The V end was cut by 2 bases, the J end by 6 bases, with 14 bases between. The CDR3 DNA reads as TGCGCCAGCAGCCAACCGGTGAAGCGAGGCAATGAGCAGTTCTTC. Translated: CASSQPVKRGNEQFF.

This chain joins TRBV4-2 and TRBJ1-1, with D possibly TRBD1 on 5 matching bases. Between the trimmed V and J ends, which lost 2 bases and 0 bases, there was a span of 7 bases. CDR1 LGHNA and CDR2 YNFKEQ come from the germline V gene. CDR3 length: 14 amino acids. The CDR3 coding sequence is TGTGCCAGCAGCCAATGGGGCATGAACACTGAAGCTTTCTTT. This gives the protein CASSQWGMNTEAFF.